This T cell receptor beta chain was sequenced in a study of shared clonotypes between healthy human individuals. Notes on the study in general: Exclusively blood specimens were collected; tissue repertoires likely differ. The authors expected sequencing depth to affect clonotype sharing among donors.

Each sample came from a Caucasian adult donor living in Nashville, Tennessee. Note on this clone: No antigen is known for it.

The CDR3 is 16 amino acids. The V gene's germline CDR1 is MDHEN and CDR2 SYDVKM. The V and J ends lost 1 base and 5 bases respectively, with 17 bases between them. PCR replicates from unsorted PBMC used 250 to 300 ng DNA, and this amount was tens of thousands of T cell genomes. TCRdb keeps only in-frame clones here, not all; method: immunoSEQ multiplex PCR. The data contain fewer than 600,000 clones, about four fifths of them singletons. This chain links TRBV28 with TRBJ2-5, with D perhaps matching TRBD2 (6 bases). The specimen sequenced was PBMCs. This TCR derives from a woman between 40 and 50 years old in good health. Some clones in this sample may be carry-over from other donors' samples. The CDR3 protein is CASSLSLLGSLETQYF. The CDR3, as DNA: TGTGCCAGCAGTTTATCGCTCCTCGGGAGTCTGGAGACCCAGTACTTC.